Included here is one T cell receptor (beta chain) sequence, with context. Its target is unknown. Here immunoSEQ multiplex PCR was the method, and the copy in TCRdb shows in-frame clones only, minus some. Of some 66,000 clones listed, over 80% are singletons. This record belongs to a study of OX40 agonist ivuxolimab in advanced cancers. The CDR3 length is 15 residues. Looked up from germline, CDR1 is MNHEY and CDR2 is SMNVEV (reference sequence). V gave up 5 bases and J gave up 7 bases; unmatched junction bases: 12. Study findings and constraints: Expanded peripheral T cells had an undetermined antigen specificity.

The chain carries TRBV27 and TRBJ2-7; 9 nucleotides align to TRBD2. The source is an adult with an advanced solid tumor such as melanoma, head and neck, liver or kidney cancer. The source was CD4+ or CD8+ T cells sorted from blood, collected in a trial of the OX40 agonist ivuxolimab. Here the CDR3 DNA reads TGTGCCAGCAGTCCGATTTCTAGCGGGACAAGGGAGCAGTACTTC. Protein: CASSPISSGTREQYF.